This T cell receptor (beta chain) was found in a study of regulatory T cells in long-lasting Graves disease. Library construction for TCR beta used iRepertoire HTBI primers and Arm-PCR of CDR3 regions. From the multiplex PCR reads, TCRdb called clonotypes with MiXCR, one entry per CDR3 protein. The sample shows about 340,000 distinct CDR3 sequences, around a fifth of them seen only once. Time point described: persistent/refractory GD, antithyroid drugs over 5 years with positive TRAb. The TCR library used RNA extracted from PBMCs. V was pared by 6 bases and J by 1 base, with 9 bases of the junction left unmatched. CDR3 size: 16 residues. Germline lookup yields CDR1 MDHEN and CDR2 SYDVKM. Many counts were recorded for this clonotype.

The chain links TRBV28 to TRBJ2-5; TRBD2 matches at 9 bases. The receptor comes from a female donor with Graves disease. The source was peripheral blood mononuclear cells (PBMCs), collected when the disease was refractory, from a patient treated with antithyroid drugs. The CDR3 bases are TGTGCCAGCAGACCCCCAGTAGCGGGAGTCCAAGAGACCCAGTACTTC. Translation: CASRPPVAGVQETQYF.